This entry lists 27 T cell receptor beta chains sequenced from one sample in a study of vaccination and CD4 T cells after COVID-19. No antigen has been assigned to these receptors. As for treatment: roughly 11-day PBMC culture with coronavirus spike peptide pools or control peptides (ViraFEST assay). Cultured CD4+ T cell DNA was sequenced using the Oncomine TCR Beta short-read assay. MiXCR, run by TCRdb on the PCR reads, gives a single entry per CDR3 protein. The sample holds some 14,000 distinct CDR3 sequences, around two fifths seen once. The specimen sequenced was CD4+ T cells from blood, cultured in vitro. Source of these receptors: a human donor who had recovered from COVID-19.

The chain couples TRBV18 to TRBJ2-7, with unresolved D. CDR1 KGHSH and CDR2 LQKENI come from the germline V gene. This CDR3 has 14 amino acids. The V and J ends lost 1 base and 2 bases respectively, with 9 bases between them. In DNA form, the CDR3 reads TGTGCCAGCTCACCACGTATAGAACCCTACGAGCAGTACTTC. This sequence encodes CASSPRIEPYEQYF.

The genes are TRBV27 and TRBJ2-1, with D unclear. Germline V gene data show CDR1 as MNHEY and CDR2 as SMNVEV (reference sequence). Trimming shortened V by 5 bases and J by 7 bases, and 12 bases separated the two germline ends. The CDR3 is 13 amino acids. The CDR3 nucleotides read TGTGCCAGCAGTCCAATCCACGGGAATGAGCAGTTCTTC. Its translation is CASSPIHGNEQFF.

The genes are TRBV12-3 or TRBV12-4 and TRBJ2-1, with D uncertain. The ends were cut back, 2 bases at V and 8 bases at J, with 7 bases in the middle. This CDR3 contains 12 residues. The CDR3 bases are TGTGCCAGCAGTTTACTCGGGTATGAGCAGTTCTTC. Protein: CASSLLGYEQFF.

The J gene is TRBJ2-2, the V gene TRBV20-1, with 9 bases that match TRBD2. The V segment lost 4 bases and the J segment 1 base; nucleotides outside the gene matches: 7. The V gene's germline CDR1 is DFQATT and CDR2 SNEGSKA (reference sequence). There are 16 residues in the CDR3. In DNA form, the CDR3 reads TGCAGTGCTACTAAACCTAGCGGGGTGAACACCGGGGAGCTGTTTTTT. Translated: CSATKPSGVNTGELFF.

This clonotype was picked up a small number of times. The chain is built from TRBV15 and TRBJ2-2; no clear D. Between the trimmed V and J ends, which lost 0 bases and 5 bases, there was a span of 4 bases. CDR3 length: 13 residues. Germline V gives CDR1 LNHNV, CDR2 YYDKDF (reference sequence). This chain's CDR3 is CATSRDETGELFF. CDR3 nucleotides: TGTGCCACCAGCAGAGATGAAACCGGGGAGCTGTTTTTT.

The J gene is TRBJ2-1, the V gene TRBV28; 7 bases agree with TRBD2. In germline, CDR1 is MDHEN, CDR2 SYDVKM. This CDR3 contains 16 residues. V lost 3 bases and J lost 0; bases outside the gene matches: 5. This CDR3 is CASSFRGDYSYNEQFF. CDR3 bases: TGTGCCAGCAGTTTCCGGGGGGACTACTCCTACAATGAGCAGTTCTTC.

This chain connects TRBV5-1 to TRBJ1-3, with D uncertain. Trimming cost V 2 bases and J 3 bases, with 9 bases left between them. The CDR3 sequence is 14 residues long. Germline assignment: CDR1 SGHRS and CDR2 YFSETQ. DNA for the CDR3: TGCGCCAGCAGCTTCGAGACAAATGGAAACACCATATATTTT. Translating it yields CASSFETNGNTIYF.

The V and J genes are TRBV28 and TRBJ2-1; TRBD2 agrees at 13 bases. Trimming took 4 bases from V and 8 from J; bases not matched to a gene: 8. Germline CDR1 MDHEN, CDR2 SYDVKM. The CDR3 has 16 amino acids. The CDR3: CASSSWTSGSLYEQFF. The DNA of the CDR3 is TGTGCCAGCAGTTCGTGGACTAGCGGGAGTCTCTATGAGCAGTTCTTC.

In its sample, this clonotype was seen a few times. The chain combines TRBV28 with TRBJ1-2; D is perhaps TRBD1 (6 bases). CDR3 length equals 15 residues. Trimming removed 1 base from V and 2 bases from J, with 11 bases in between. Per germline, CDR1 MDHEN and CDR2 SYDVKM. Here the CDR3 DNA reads TGTGCCAGCAGTTTATCCCATGGGGGCAACTATGGCTACACCTTC. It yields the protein CASSLSHGGNYGYTF.

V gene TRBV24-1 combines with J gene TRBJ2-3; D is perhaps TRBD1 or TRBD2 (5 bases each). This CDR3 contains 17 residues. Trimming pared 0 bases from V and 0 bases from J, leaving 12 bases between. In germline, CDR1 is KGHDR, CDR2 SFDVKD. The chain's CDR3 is CATSDLSGAGSTDTQYF. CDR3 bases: TGTGCCACCAGTGATTTGTCCGGGGCCGGGAGCACAGATACGCAGTATTTT.

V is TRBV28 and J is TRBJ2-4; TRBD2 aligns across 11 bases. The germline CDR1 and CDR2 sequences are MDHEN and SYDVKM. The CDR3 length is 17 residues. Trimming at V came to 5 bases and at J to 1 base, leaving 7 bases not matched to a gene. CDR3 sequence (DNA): TGTGCCAGCAGTCCACCGACTAGCGGGATTGCCAAAAACATTCAGTACTTC. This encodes CASSPPTSGIAKNIQYF.

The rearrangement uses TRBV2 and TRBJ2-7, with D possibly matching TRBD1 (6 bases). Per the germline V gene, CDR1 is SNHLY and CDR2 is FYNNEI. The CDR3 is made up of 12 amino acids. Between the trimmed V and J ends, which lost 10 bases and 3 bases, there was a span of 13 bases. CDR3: CAILRGGYEQYF. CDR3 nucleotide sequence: TGTGCCATCCTGAGAGGGGGCTACGAGCAGTACTTC.

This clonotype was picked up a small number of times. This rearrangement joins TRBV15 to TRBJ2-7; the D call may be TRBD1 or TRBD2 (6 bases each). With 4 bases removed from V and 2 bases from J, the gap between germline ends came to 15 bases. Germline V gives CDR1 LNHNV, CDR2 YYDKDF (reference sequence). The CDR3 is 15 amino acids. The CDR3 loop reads CATSKSRGGPYEQYF. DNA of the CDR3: TGTGCCACCAGCAAATCGCGAGGGGGGCCCTACGAGCAGTACTTC.

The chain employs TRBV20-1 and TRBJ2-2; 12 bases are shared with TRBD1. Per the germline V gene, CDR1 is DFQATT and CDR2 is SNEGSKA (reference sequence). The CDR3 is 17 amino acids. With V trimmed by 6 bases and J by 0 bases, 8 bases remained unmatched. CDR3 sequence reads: CSAPLGTGGTNTGELFF. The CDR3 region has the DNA TGCAGTGCCCCCCTTGGGACAGGGGGCACGAACACCGGGGAGCTGTTTTTT.

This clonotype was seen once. CDR3 loop: CSARDLDREKSNQPQHF. Here the CDR3 DNA reads TGCAGTGCTAGAGATCTCGACAGGGAAAAAAGCAATCAGCCCCAGCATTTT. J is TRBJ1-5 and V is TRBV20-1; 7 positions agree with TRBD1. CDR3 length equals 17 residues. Germline V gives CDR1 DFQATT, CDR2 SNEGSKA (reference sequence). The V segment lost 0 bases and the J segment 1 base; nucleotides outside the gene matches: 9.

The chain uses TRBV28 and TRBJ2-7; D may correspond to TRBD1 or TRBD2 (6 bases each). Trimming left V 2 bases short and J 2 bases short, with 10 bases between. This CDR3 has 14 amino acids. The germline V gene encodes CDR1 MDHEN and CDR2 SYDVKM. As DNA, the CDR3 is TGTGCCAGCAGTTTAACGGGGGCAGCCTACGAGCAGTACTTC. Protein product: CASSLTGAAYEQYF.

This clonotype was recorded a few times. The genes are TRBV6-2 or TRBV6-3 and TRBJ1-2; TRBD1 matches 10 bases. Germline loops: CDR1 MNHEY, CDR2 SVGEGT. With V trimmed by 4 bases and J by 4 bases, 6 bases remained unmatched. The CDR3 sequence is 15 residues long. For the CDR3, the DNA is TGTGCCAGCAGTTTCTCCGGGACAGGGGTCTATGGCTACACCTTC. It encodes CASSFSGTGVYGYTF.

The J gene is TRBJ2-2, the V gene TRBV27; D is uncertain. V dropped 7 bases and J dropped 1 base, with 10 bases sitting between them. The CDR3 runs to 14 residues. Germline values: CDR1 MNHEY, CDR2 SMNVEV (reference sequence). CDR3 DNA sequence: TGTGCCAGCACGCGGCGGAGGAACACCGGGGAGCTGTTTTTT. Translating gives CASTRRRNTGELFF.

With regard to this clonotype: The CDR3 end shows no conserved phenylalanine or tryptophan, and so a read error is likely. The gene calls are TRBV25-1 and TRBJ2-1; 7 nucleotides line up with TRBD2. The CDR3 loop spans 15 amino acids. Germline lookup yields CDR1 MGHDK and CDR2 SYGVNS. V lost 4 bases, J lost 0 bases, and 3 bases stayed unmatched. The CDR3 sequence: CASSVSGGSYNEQFS. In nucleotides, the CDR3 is TGTGCCAGCAGTGTGTCGGGGGGCTCCTACAATGAGCAGTTCTCC.

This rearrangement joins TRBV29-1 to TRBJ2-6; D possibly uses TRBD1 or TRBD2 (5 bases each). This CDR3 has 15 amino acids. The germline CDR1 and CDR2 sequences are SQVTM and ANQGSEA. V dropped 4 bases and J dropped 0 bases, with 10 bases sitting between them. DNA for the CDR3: TGCAGCGTTGCGGGGCGCCTCTCTGGGGCCAACGTCCTGACTTTC. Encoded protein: CSVAGRLSGANVLTF. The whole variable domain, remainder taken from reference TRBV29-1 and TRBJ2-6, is SAVISQKPSRDICQRGTSLTIQCQVDSQVTMMFWYRQQPGQSLTLIATANQGSEATYESGFVIDKFPISRPNLTFSTLTVSNMSPEDSSIYLCSVAGRLSGANVLTFGAGSRLTVL.

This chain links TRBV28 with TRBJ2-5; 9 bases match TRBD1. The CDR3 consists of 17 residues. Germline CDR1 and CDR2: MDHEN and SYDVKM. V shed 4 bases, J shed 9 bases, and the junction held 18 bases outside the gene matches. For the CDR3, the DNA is TGTGCCAGCAGTTGGCGTGGGGTGGGACAGGGACAGGAGGCCCAGTACTTC. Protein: CASSWRGVGQGQEAQYF.

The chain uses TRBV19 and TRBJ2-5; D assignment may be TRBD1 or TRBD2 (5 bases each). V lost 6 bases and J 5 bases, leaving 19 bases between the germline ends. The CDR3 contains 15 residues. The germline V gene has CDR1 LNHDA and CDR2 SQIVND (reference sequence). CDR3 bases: TGTGCCAGTAGCCTTGTCGCCGGGGCGGGCGAGACCCAGTACTTC. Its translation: CASSLVAGAGETQYF.

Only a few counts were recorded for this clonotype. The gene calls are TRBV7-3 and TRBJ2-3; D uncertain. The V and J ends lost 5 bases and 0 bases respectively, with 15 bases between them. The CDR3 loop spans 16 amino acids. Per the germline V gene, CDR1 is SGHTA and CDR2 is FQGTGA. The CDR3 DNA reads TGTGCCAGCAGCCTTACCCTTCTAGGAAGCACAGATACGCAGTATTTT. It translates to CASSLTLLGSTDTQYF.

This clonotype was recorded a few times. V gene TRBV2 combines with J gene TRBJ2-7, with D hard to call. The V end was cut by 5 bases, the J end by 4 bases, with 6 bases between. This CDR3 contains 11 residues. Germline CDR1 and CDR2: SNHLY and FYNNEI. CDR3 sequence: CASSNGYEQYF. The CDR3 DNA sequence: TGTGCCAGCAGTAATGGGTACGAGCAGTACTTC.

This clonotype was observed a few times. CDR3 region: CASSLAGDRYTQYF. In nucleotides, the CDR3 is TGTGCCAGCAGTTTAGCGGGAGATCGGTATACGCAGTATTTT. The J gene is TRBJ2-3, the V gene TRBV6-5; TRBD2 matches 9 bases. J was trimmed by 7 bases and V by 4 bases; bases with no gene match: 6. This CDR3 has 14 residues. Per the germline V gene, CDR1 is MNHEY and CDR2 is SVGAGI.

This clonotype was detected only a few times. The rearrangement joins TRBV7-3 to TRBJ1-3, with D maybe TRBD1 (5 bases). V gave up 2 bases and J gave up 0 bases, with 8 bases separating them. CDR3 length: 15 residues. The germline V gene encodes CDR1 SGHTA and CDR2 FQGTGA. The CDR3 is CASSLQGSSGNTIYF. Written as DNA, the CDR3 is TGTGCCAGCAGCTTACAGGGCAGCTCTGGAAACACCATATATTTT. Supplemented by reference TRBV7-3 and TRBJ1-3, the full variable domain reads GAGVSQTPSNKVTEKGKYVELRCDPISGHTALYWYRQSLGQGPEFLIYFQGTGAADDSGLPNDRFFAVRPEGSVSTLKIQRTERGDSAVYLCASSLQGSSGNTIYFGEGSWLTVV.

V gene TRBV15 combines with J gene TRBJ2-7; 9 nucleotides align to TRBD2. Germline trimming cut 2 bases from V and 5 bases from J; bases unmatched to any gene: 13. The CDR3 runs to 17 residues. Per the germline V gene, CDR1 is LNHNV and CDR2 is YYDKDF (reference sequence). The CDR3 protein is CATSRSGTSTSGDEQYF. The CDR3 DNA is TGTGCCACCAGCAGATCCGGGACTAGCACGTCGGGGGACGAGCAGTACTTC.